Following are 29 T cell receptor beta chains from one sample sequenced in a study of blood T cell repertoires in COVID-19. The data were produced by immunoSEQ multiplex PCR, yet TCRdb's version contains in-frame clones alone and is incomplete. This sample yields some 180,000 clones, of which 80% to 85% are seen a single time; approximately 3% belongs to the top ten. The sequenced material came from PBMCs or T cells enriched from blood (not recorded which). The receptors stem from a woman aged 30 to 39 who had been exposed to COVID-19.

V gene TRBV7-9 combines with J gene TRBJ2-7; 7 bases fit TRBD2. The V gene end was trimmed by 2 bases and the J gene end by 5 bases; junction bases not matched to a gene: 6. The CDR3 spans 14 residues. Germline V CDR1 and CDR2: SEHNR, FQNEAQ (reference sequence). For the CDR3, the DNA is TGTGCCAGCAGCTTACGGGGAGGGGACGACGAGCAGTACTTC. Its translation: CASSLRGGDDEQYF.

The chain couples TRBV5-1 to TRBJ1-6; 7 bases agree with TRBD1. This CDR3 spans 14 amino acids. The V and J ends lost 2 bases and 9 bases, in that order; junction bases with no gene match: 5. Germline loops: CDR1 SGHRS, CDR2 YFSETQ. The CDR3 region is CASSFDRESSPLHF. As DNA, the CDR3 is TGCGCCAGCAGCTTTGACAGGGAGAGTTCACCCCTCCACTTT.

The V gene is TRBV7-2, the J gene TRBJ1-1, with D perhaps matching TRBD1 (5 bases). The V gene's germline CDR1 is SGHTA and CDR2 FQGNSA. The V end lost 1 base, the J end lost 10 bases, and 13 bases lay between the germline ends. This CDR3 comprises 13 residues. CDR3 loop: CASSLGTQRGAFF. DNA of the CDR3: TGTGCCAGCAGCTTAGGGACACAAAGGGGAGCTTTCTTT. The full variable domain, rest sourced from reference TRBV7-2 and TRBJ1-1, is GAGVSQSPSNKVTEKGKDVELRCDPISGHTALYWYRQSLGQGLEFLIYFQGNSAPDKSGLPSDRFSAERTGGSVSTLTIQRTQQEDSAVYLCASSLGTQRGAFFGQGTRLTVV.

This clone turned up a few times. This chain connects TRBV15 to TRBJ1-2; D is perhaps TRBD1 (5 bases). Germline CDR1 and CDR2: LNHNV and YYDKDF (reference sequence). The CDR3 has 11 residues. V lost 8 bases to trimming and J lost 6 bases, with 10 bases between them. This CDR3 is CATRQWDGYTF. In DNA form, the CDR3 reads TGTGCCACCCGACAGTGGGATGGCTACACCTTC. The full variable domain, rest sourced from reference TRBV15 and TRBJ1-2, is DAMVIQNPRYQVTQFGKPVTLSCSQTLNHNVMYWYQQKSSQAPKLLFHYYDKDFNNEADTPDNFQSRRPNTSFCFLDIRSPGLGDTAMYLCATRQWDGYTFGSGTRLTVV.

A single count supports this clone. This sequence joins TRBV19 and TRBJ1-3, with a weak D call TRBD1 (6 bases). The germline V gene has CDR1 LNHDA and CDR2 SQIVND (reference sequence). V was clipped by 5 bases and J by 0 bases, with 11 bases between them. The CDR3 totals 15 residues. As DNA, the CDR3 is TGTGCCAGTAGTCCACGGGACAACTCTGGAAACACCATATATTTT. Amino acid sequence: CASSPRDNSGNTIYF.

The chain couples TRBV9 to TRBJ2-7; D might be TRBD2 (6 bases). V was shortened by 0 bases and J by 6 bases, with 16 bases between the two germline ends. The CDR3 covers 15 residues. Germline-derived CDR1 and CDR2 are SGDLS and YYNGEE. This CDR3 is CASSVDPSTSTEQYF. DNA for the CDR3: TGTGCCAGCAGCGTAGACCCCAGTACTAGCACCGAGCAGTACTTC.

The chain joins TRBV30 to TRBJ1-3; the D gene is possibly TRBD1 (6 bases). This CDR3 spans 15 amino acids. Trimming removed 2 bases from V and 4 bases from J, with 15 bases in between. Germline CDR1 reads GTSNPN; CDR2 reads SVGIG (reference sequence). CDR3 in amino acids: CAWSPTGTPGNTIYF. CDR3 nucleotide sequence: TGTGCCTGGAGTCCGACCGGGACACCGGGAAACACCATATATTTT.

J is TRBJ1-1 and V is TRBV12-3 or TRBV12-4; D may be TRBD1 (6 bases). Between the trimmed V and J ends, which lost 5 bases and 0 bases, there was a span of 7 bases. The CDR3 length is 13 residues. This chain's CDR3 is CASSRTVNTEAFF. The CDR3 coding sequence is TGTGCCAGCAGTAGGACAGTGAACACTGAAGCTTTCTTT.

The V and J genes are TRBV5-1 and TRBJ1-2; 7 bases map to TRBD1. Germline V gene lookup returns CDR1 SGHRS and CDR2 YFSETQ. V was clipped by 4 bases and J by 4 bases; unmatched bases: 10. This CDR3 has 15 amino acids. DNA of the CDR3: TGCGCCAGCAGCACAACCTGGGACAGCCTCTATGGCTACACCTTC. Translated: CASSTTWDSLYGYTF.

Written as DNA, the CDR3 is TGTGCCAGCAGCTTTCCGGGACAGCCGAATGAAAAACTGTTTTTT. It encodes CASSFPGQPNEKLFF. This chain uses TRBV5-4 with TRBJ1-4; 7 bases align to TRBD1. CDR3 size: 15 residues. With 2 bases clipped from V and 5 bases from J, the junction kept 6 bases outside the gene matches. Germline-derived CDR1 and CDR2 are SGHNT and YYREEE (reference sequence).

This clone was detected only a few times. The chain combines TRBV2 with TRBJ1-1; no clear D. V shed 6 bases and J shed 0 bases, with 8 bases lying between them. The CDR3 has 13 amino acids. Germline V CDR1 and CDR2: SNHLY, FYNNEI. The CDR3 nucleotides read TGTGCCAGCAGGTGGGCAGTGAACACTGAAGCTTTCTTT. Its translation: CASRWAVNTEAFF.

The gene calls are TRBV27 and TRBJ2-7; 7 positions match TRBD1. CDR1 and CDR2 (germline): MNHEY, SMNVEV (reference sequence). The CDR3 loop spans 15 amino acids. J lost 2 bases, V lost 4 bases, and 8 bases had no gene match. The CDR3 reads CASSYRGRGTYEQYF. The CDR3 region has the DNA TGTGCCAGCAGTTACAGGGGCAGGGGGACCTACGAGCAGTACTTC.

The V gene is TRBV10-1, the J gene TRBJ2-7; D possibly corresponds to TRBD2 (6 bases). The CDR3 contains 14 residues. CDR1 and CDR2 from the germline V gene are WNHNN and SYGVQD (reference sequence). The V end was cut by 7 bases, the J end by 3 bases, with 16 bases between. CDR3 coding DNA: TGCGCCAGCATGAACGGGACTTCCTTCTACGAGCAGTACTTC. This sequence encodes CASMNGTSFYEQYF.

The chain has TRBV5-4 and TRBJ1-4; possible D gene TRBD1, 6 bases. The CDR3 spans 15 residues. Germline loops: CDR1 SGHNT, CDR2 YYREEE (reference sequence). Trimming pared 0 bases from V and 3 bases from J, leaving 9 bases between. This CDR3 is CASSLASGANEKLFF. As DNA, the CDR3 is TGTGCCAGCAGCTTGGCGTCAGGGGCTAATGAAAAACTGTTTTTT.

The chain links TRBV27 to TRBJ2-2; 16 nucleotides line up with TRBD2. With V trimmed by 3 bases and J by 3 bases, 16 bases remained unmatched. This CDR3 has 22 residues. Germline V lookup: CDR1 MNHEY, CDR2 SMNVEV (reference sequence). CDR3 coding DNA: TGTGCCAGCAGTTTTATGGGACACCCCGGGACTAGCGGGGGGGCCGACACCGGGGAGCTGTTTTTT. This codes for CASSFMGHPGTSGGADTGELFF.

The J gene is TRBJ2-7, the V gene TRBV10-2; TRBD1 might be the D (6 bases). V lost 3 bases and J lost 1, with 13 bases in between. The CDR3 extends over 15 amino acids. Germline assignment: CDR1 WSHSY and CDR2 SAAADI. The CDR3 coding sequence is TGCGCCAGCAGTGAAACAGGGCGAAGATCCTACGAGCAGTACTTC. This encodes CASSETGRRSYEQYF.

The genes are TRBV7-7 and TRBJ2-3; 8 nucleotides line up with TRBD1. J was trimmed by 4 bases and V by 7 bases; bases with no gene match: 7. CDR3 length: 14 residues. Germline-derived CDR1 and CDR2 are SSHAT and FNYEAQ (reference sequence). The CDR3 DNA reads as TGTGCCAGCAAACCCGGGACAGGAGCAGATACGCAGTATTTT. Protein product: CASKPGTGADTQYF.

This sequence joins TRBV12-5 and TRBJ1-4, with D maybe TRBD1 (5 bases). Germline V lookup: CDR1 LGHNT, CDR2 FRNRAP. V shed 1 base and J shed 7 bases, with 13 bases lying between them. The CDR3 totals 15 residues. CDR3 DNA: TGTGCTAGTGGTTTGGCTTTAAGGGGCGCTGAAAAACTGTTTTTT. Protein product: CASGLALRGAEKLFF.

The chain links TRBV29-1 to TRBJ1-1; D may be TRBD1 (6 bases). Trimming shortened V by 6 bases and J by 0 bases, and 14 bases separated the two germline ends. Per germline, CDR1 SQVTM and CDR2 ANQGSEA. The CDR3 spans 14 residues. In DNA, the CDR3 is TGCAGCGTCGGACAGACGAAAATGAACACTGAAGCTTTCTTT. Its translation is CSVGQTKMNTEAFF. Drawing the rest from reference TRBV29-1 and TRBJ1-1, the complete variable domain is SAVISQKPSRDICQRGTSLTIQCQVDSQVTMMFWYRQQPGQSLTLIATANQGSEATYESGFVIDKFPISRPNLTFSTLTVSNMSPEDSSIYLCSVGQTKMNTEAFFGQGTRLTVV.

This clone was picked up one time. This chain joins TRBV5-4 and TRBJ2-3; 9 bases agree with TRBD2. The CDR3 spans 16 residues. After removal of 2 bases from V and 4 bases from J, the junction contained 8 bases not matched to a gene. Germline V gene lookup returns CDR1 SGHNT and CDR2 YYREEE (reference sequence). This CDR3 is CASSFAGGPDSDTQYF. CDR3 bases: TGTGCCAGCAGCTTTGCGGGGGGGCCTGACTCAGATACGCAGTATTTT.

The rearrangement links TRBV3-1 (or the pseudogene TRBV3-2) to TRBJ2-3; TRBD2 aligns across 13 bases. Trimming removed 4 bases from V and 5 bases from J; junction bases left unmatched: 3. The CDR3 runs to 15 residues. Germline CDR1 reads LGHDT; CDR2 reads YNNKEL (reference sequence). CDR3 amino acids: CASSLLAGGQDTQYF. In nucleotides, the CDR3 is TGTGCCAGCAGCCTACTAGCGGGGGGGCAAGATACGCAGTATTTT.

The CDR3 sequence: CASSLTNSGNTIYF. The CDR3 DNA is TGTGCCAGCAGCTTAACCAACTCTGGAAACACCATATATTTT. The J gene is TRBJ1-3, the V gene TRBV7-3; no clear D. This CDR3 has 14 amino acids. The V end lost 0 bases, the J end lost 0 bases, and 3 bases lay between the germline ends. CDR1 SGHTA and CDR2 FQGTGA come from the germline V gene.

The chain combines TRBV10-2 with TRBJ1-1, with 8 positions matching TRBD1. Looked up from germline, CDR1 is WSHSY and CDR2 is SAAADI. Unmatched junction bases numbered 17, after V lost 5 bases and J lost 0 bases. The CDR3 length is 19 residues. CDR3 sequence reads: CASSTYRGGQGSLNTEAFF. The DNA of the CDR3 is TGCGCCAGCAGTACTTACAGGGGGGGGCAGGGATCTCTGAACACTGAAGCTTTCTTT.

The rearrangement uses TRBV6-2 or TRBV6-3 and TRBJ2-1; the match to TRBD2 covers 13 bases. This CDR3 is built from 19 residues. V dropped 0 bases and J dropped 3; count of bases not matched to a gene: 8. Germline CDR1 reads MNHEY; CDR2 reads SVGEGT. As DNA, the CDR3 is TGTGCCAGCAGTTACTCGACTAGCGGGGGGTTCTCCCACTACAATGAGCAGTTCTTC. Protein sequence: CASSYSTSGGFSHYNEQFF.

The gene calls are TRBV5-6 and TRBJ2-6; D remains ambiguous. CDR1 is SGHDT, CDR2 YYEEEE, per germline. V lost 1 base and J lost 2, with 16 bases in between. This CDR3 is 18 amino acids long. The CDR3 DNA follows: TGTGCCAGCAGCTTGCCGGTGCGGCGTGAAACTGGGGCCAACGTCCTGACTTTC. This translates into CASSLPVRRETGANVLTF. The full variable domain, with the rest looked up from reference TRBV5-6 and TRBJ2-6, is DAGVTQSPTHLIKTRGQQVTLRCSPKSGHDTVSWYQQALGQGPQFIFQYYEEEERQRGNFPDRFSGHQFPNYSSELNVNALLLGDSALYLCASSLPVRRETGANVLTFGAGSRLTVL.

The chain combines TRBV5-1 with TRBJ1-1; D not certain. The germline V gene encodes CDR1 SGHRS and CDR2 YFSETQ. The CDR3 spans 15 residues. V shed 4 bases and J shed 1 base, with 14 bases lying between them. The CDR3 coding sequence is TGCGCCAGCAGCCGCGAGGGAGGAGGGAACACTGAAGCTTTCTTT. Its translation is CASSREGGGNTEAFF. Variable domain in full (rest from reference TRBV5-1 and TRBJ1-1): KAGVTQTPRYLIKTRGQQVTLSCSPISGHRSVSWYQQTPGQGLQFLFEYFSETQRNKGNFPGRFSGRQFSNSRSEMNVSTLELGDSALYLCASSREGGGNTEAFFGQGTRLTVV.

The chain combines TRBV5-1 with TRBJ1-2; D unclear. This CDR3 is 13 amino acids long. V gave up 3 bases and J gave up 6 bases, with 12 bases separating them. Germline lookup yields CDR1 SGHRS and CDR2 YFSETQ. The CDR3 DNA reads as TGCGCCAGCAGCTACCCCGGGGAGCATGGCTACACCTTC. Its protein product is CASSYPGEHGYTF.

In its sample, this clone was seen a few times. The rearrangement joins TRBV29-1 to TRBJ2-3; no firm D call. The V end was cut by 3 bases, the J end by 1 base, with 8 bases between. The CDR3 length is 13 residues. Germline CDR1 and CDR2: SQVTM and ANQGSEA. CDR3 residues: CSVDTRGTDTQYF. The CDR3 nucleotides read TGCAGCGTTGATACACGGGGCACAGATACGCAGTATTTT.

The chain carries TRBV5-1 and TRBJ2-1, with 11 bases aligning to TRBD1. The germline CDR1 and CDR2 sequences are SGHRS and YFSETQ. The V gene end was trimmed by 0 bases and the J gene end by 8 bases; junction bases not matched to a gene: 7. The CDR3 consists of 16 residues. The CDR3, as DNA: TGCGCCAGCAGCTTGGCCGGACAGGGGGCGTTCGATGAGCAGTTCTTC. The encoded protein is CASSLAGQGAFDEQFF.